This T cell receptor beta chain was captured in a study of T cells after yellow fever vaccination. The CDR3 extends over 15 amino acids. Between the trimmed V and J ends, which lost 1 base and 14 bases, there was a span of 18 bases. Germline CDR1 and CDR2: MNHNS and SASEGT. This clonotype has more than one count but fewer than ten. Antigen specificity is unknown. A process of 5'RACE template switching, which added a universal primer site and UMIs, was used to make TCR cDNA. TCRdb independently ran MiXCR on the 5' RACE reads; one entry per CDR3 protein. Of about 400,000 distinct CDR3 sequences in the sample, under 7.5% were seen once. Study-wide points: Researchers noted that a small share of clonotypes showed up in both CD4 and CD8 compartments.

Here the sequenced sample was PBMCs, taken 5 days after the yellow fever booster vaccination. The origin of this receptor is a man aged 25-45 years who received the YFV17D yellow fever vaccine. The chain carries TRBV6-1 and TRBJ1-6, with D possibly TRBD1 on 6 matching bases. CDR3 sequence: CASSEGGGPSSALHF. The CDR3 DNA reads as TGTGCCAGCAGTGAAGGGGGGGGGCCCTCTTCGGCCCTCCACTTT.